Sequencing of this T cell receptor beta chain was carried out in a study of blood T cell repertoires in COVID-19. For the study at large: Some COVID-19 samples were acute and others convalescent; all came from the United States, Italy and Spain. PBMCs, B-cell-depleted T cells, or T cells provided the cDNA or gDNA that made up the material.

Germline V gene sequence: CDR1 MNHEY, CDR2 SMNVEV (reference sequence). The V and J ends lost 1 base and 5 bases, in that order; junction bases with no gene match: 1. This CDR3 contains 16 residues. In the study's own analysis: Reference gene primer amplification gave nucleated cell count estimates. Assay: immunoSEQ multiplex PCR; the TCRdb copy retains only in-frame clones and omits some. The V and J calls and clone size are taken from that table; D and trimming were inferred from the DNA. The data hold approximately 90,000 clones, with about two thirds observed a single time. This chain connects TRBV27 to TRBJ2-5; TRBD2 matches at 16 bases. The specimen sequenced was peripheral blood. The receptor was isolated from an elderly woman with acute or convalescent COVID-19. The CDR3 sequence: CASSLWGLAGGETQYF. In DNA form, the CDR3 reads TGTGCCAGCAGTTTATGGGGACTAGCGGGGGGGGAGACCCAGTACTTC.